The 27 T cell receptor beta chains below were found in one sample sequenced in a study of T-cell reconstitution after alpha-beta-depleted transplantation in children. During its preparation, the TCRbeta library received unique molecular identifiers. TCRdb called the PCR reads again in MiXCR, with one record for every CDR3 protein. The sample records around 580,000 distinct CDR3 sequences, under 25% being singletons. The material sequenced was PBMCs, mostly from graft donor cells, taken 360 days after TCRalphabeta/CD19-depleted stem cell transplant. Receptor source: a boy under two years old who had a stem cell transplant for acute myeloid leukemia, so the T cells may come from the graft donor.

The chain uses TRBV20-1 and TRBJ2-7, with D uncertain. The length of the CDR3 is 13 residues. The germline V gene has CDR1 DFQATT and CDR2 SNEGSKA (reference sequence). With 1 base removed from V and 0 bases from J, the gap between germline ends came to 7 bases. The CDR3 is CSARVLASYEQYF. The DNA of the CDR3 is TGCAGTGCTAGAGTTCTGGCCTCCTACGAGCAGTACTTC.

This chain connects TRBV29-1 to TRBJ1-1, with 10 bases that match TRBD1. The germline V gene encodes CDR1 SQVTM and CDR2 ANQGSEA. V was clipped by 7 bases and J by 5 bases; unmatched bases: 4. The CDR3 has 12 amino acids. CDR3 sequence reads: CSGRTGGTEAFF. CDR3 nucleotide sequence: TGCAGCGGAAGGACAGGGGGGACTGAAGCTTTCTTT.

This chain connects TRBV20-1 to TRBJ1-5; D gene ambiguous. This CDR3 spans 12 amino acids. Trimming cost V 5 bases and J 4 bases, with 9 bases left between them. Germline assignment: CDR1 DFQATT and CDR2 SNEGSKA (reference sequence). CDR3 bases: TGCAGTGCTCAAGCCCCGAATCAGCCCCAGCATTTT. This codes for CSAQAPNQPQHF.

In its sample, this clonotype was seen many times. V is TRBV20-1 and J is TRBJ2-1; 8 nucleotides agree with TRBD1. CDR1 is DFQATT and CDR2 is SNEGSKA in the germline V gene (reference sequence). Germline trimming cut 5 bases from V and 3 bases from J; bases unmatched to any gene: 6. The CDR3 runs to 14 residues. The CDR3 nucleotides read TGCAGTGCTCTGGACAGGGAGCGCTACAATGAGCAGTTCTTC. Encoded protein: CSALDRERYNEQFF.

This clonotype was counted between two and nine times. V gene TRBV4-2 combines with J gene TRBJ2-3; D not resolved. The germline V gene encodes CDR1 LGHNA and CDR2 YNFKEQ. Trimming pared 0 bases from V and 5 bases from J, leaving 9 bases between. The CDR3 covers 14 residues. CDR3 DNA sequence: TGTGCCAGCAGCCAAGAGGCAGAGGAAGATACGCAGTATTTT. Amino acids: CASSQEAEEDTQYF.

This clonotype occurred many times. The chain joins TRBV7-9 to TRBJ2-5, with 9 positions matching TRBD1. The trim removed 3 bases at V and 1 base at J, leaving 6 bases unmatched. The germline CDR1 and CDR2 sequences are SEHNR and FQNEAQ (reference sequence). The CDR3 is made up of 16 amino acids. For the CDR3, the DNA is TGTGCCAGCAGCTTCGGGACAGGGACAGCCCAAGAGACCCAGTACTTC. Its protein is CASSFGTGTAQETQYF.

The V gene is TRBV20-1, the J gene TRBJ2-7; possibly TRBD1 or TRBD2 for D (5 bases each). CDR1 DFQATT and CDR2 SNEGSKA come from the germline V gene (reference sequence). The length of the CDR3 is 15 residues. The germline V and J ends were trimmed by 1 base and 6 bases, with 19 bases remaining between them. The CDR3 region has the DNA TGCAGTGCTAGAGGGGCCCGGGGACCGGGGACCGAGCAGTACGTC. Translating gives CSARGARGPGTEQYV.

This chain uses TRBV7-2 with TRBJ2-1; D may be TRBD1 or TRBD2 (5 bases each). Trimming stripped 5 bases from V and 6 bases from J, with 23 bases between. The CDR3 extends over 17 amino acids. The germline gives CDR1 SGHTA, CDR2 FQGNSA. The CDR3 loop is CASSTGTTLATSNEQFF. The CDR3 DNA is TGTGCCAGCAGCACCGGGACGACGTTGGCCACGTCCAATGAGCAGTTCTTC.

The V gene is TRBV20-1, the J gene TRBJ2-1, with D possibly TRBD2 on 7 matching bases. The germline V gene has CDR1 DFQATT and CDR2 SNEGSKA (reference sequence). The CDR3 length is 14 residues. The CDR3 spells CSLRGRGSYNEQFF. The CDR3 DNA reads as TGCAGCCTCCGGGGGAGGGGGTCCTACAATGAGCAGTTCTTC.

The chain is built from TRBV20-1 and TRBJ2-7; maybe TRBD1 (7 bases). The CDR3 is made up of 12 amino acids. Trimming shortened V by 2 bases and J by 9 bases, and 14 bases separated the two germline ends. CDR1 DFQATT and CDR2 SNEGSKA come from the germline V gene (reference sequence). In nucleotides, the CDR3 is TGCAGTGCTAGACAGGGGGAGGATCGGCAGTACGTC. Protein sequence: CSARQGEDRQYV.

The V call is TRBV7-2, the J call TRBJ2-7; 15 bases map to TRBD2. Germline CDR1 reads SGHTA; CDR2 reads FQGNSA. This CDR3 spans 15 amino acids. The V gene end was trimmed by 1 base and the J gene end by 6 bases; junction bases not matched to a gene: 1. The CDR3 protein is CASSLEGLAGGEQYF. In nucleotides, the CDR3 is TGTGCCAGCAGCTTAGAGGGACTAGCGGGGGGCGAGCAGTACTTC. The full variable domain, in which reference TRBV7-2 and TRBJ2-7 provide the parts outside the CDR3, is GAGVSQSPSNKVTEKGKDVELRCDPISGHTALYWYRQSLGQGLEFLIYFQGNSAPDKSGLPSDRFSAERTGGSVSTLTIQRTQQEDSAVYLCASSLEGLAGGEQYFGPGTRLTVT.

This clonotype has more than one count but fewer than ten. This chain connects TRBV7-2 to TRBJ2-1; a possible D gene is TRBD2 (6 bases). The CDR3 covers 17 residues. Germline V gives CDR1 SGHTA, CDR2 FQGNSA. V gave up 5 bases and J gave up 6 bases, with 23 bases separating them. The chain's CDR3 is CASSLSGYPGVSNEQFF. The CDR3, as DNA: TGTGCCAGCAGCCTAAGCGGGTATCCGGGGGTAAGCAATGAGCAGTTCTTC.

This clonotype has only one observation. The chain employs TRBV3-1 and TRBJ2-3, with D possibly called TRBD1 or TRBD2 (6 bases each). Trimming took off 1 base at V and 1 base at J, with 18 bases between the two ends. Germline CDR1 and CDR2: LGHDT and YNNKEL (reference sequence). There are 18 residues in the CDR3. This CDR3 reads CASSQAHVGGSRTDTQYF. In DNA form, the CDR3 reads TGTGCCAGCAGCCAAGCTCACGTCGGGGGCAGCCGCACAGATACGCAGTATTTT.

Written as DNA, the CDR3 is TGTGCCAGCAGCTCCGGGGGGGGAGGAGTGAACGAGCAGTACGTC. Amino acids: CASSSGGGGVNEQYV. The chain carries TRBV21-1 and TRBJ2-7; the table assigns TRBD2, which was not confirmed against the DNA. TRBV21-1 is a pseudogene. This CDR3 comprises 15 residues.

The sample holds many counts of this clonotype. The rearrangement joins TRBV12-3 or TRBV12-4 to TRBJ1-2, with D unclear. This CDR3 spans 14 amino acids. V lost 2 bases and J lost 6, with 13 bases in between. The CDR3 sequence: CASSLYRTDDGYTF. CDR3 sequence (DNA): TGTGCCAGCAGTTTATACCGGACGGACGATGGCTACACCTTC.

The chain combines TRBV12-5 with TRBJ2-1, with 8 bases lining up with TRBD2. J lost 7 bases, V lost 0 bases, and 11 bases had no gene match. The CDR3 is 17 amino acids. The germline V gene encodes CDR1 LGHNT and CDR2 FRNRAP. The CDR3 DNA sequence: TGTGCTAGTGGTTTGGTGGTAACGGGGGGGCCGGGAAATGAGCAGTTCTTC. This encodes CASGLVVTGGPGNEQFF.

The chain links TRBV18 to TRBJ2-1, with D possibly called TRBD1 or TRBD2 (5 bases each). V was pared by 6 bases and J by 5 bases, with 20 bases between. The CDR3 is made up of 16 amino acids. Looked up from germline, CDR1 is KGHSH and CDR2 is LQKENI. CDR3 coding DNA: TGTGCCAGCTCGAGGGGCTCCGATCCAATACACAATGAGCAGTTCTTC. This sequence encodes CASSRGSDPIHNEQFF.

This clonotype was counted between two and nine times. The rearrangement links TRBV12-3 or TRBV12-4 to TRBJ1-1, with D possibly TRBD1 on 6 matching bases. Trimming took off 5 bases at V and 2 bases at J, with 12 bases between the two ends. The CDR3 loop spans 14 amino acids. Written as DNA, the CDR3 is TGTGCCAGCAGTCTGGACAGCTTTAACACTGAAGCTTTCTTT. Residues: CASSLDSFNTEAFF.

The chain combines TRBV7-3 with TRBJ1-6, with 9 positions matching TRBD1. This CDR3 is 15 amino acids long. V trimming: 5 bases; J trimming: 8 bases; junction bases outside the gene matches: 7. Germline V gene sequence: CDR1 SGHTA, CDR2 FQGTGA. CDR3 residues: CASSVRTGADSPLHF. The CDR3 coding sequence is TGTGCCAGCAGCGTACGGACAGGGGCTGATTCACCCCTCCACTTT.

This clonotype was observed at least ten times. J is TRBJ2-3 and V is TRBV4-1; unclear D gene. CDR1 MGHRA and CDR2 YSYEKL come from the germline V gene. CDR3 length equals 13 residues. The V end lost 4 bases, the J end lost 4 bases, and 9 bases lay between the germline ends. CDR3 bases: TGCGCCAGCAGCCTTATCGCTCCAGATACGCAGTATTTT. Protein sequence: CASSLIAPDTQYF.

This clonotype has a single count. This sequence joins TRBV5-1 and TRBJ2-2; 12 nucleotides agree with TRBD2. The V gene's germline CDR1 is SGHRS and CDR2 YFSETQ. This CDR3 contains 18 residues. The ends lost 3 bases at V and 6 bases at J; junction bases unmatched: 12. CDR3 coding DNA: TGCGCCAGCAGCTCCGGGGGACTAGCGGGTCCCTGGCCCGGGGAGCTGTTTTTT. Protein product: CASSSGGLAGPWPGELFF.

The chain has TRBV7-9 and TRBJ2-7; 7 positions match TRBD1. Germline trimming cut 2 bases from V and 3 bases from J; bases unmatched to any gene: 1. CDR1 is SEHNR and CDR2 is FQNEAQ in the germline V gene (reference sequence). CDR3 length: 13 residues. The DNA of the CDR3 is TGTGCCAGCAGCTTATGGACAGGCTACGAGCAGTACTTC. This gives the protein CASSLWTGYEQYF.

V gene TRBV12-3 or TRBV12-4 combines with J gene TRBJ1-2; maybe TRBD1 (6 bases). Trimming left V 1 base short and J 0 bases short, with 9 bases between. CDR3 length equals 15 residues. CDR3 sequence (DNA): TGTGCCAGCAGTTTAGGGGCAGGGGCTAACTATGGCTACACCTTC. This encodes CASSLGAGANYGYTF.

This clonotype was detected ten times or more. This CDR3 reads CSAITGGNSPLHF. The CDR3 region has the DNA TGCAGTGCGATAACAGGGGGCAATTCACCCCTCCACTTT. The V call is TRBV20-1, the J call TRBJ1-6; 9 nucleotides line up with TRBD1. V trimming: 6 bases; J trimming: 7 bases; junction bases outside the gene matches: 4. The germline V gene encodes CDR1 DFQATT and CDR2 SNEGSKA (reference sequence). The CDR3 consists of 13 residues.

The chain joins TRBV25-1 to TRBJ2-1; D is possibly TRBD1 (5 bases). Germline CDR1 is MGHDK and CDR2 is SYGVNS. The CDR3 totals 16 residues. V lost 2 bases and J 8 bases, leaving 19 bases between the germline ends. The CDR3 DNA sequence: TGTGCCAGCAGTGAAACGCAGGGATGGACACAAGATGAGCAGTTCTTC. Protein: CASSETQGWTQDEQFF.

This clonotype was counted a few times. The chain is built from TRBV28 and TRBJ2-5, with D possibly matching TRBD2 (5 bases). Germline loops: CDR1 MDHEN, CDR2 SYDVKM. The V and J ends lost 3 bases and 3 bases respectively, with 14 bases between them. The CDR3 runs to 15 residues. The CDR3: CASSFIRVSEETQYF. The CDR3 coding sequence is TGTGCCAGCAGTTTTATCCGGGTTAGCGAAGAGACCCAGTACTTC.

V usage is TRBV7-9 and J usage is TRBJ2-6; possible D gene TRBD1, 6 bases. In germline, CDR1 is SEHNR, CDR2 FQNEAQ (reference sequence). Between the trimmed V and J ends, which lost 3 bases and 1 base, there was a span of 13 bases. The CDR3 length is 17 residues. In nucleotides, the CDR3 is TGTGCCAGCAGCTTGCTGACAGGCGGTTCTGGGGCCAACGTCCTGACTTTC. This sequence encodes CASSLLTGGSGANVLTF. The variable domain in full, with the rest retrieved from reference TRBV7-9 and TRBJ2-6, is DTGVSQNPRHKITKRGQNVTFRCDPISEHNRLYWYRQTLGQGPEFLTYFQNEAQLEKSRLLSDRFSAERPKGSFSTLEIQRTEQGDSAMYLCASSLLTGGSGANVLTFGAGSRLTVL.